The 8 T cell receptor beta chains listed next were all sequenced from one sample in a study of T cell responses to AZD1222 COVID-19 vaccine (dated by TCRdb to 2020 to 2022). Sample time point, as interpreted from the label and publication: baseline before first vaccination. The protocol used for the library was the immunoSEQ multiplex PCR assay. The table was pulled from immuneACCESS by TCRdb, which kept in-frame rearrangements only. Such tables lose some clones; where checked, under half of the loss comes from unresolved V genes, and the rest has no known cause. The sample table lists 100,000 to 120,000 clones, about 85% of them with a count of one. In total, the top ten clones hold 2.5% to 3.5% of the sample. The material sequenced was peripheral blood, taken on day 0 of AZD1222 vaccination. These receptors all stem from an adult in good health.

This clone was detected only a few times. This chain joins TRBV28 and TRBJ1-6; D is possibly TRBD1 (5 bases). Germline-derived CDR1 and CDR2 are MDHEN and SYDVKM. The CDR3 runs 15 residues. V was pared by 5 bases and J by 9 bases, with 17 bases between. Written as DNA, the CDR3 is TGTGCCAGCAGTCAAGCCAGGGCGGGAGGTTCACCCCTCCACTTT. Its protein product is CASSQARAGGSPLHF.

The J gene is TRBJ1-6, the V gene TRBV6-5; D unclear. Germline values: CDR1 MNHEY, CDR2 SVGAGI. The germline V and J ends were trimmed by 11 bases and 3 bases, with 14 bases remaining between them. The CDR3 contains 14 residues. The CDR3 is CAVGEYGYNSPLHF. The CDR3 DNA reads TGTGCCGTCGGGGAGTATGGCTATAATTCACCCCTCCACTTT.

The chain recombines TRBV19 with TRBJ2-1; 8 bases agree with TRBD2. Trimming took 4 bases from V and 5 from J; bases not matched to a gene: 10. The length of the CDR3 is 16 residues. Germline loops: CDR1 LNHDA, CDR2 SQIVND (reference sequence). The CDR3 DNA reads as TGTGCCAGTAGTAGCGGCCTTACGGGGGGGGACAATGAGCAGTTCTTC. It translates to CASSSGLTGGDNEQFF.

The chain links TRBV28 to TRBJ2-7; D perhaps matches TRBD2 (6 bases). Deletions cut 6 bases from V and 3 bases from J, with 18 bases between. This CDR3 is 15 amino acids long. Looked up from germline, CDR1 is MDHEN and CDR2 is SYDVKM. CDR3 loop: CASSLGGASGYEQYF. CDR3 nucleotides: TGTGCCAGCAGCCTCGGCGGGGCATCTGGCTACGAGCAGTACTTC.

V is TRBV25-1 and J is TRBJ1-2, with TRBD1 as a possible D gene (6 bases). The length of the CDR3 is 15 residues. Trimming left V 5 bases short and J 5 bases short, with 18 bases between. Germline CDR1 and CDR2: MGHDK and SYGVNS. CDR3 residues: CASSPGGGGFYGYTF. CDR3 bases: TGTGCCAGCAGTCCTGGTGGAGGGGGATTTTATGGCTACACCTTC.

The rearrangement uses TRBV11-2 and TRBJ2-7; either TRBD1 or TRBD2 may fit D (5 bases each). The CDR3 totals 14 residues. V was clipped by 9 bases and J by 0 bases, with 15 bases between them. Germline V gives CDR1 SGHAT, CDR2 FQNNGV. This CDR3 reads CASGEQGGSYEQYF. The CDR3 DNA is TGTGCCAGTGGGGAGCAGGGTGGCTCCTACGAGCAGTACTTC.

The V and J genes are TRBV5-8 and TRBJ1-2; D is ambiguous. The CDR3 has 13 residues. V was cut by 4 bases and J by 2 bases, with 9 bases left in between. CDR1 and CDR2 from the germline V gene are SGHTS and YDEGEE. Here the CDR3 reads CASSPRTNYGYTF. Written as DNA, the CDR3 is TGTGCCAGCAGCCCACGCACCAACTATGGCTACACCTTC.

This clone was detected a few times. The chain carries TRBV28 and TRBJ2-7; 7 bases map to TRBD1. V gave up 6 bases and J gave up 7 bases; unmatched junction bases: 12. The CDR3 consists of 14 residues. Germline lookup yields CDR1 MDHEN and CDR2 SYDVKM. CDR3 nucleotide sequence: TGTGCCAGCAGGGTGGACAGGCAACTTGGAGAGCAGTACTTC. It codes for CASRVDRQLGEQYF. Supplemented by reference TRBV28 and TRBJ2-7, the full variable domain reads DVKVTQSSRYLVKRTGEKVFLECVQDMDHENMFWYRQDPGLGLRLIYFSYDVKMKEKGDIPEGYSVSREKKERFSLILESASTNQTSMYLCASRVDRQLGEQYFGPGTRLTVT.